The entry below describes one TCR beta chain. Other DNA sequences of this sample code for an identical CDR3. The V gene's germline CDR1 is SGHVS and CDR2 FNYEAQ. V was pared by 4 bases and J by 4 bases, with 2 bases of the junction left unmatched. The CDR3 totals 13 residues. These data originate in a study of blood T cell repertoires in COVID-19. Overall study context: Italy, Spain and the United States were the sources of the convalescent and acute COVID-19 samples. T cells, B-cell-depleted T cells, or PBMCs supplied cDNA or gDNA.

Source study methods: Reference gene primer amplification gave nucleated cell count estimates. Method: immunoSEQ multiplex PCR; TCRdb's copy keeps in-frame clones and lacks some. Clonal size and the V and J genes are those of that table, whereas D and trimming came from the DNA. Of fewer than 350,000 clones listed, about 89% are singletons. The TCR was taken from a woman between 50 and 59 years old who had recovered from COVID-19. This chain joins TRBV7-6 and TRBJ1-2; TRBD1 matches 8 bases. Sequences were obtained from peripheral blood. CDR3 nucleotides: TGTGCCAGCAGCTCAGACAGGGGCTATGGCTACACCTTC. Translated, it gives CASSSDRGYGYTF. Looking up the rest from reference TRBV7-6 and TRBJ1-2 gives the full variable domain: GAGVSQSPRYKVTKRGQDVALRCDPISGHVSLYWYRQALGQGPEFLTYFNYEAQQDKSGLPNDRFSAERPEGSISTLTIQRTEQRDSAMYRCASSSDRGYGYTFGSGTRLTVV.